These 21 T cell receptor beta chains came from one sample sequenced in a study of cytomegalovirus exposure and HLA in healthy donors. Primers for the PCR totalled 60 Vbeta and 13 Jbeta. Data came from immunoSEQ multiplex PCR; TCRdb stores just in-frame clones and leaves some out. The sample shows tens of thousands of clones, and 2% to 2.5% sits with its ten largest clones. Sequencing was carried out using PBMCs. These TCRs come from a female donor in good health and CMV-seronegative.

Written as DNA, the CDR3 is TGTGCCAGCCTCCGGGAGGATCCTAACTATGGCTACACCTTC. Translation: CASLREDPNYGYTF. The J gene is TRBJ1-2, the V gene TRBV6-7; D gene ambiguous. TRBV6-7 is filed as an ORF, its function uncertain. V gave up 8 bases and J gave up 0 bases, with 13 bases separating them. The CDR3 runs 14 residues.

The V call is TRBV29-1, the J call TRBJ1-1; 7 nucleotides line up with TRBD1. The CDR3 spans 15 residues. V lost 0 bases to trimming and J lost 1 base; unmatched junction nucleotides: 5. Germline V CDR1 and CDR2: SQVTM, ANQGSEA. The CDR3 here is CSVEEPGQSNTEAFF. The DNA of the CDR3 is TGCAGCGTTGAAGAACCGGGACAGTCGAACACTGAAGCTTTCTTT.

This rearrangement joins TRBV19 to TRBJ1-2; weak D call: TRBD1 (5 bases). The CDR3 length is 13 residues. Trimming left V 6 bases short and J 4 bases short, with 12 bases between. CDR1 LNHDA and CDR2 SQIVND come from the germline V gene (reference sequence). CDR3: CASSATVRYGYTF. The CDR3 bases are TGTGCCAGTAGCGCGACAGTCCGCTATGGCTACACCTTC.

The rearrangement uses TRBV19 and TRBJ1-2; D not certain. Trimming stripped 10 bases from V and 0 bases from J, with 15 bases between. The CDR3 covers 14 residues. Germline V CDR1 and CDR2: LNHDA, SQIVND (reference sequence). CDR3 sequence (DNA): TGTGCCACCCACCCCCAGCGGTCTAACTATGGCTACACCTTC. Protein product: CATHPQRSNYGYTF. The full variable domain, its missing parts supplied by reference TRBV19 and TRBJ1-2, is DGGITQSPKYLFRKEGQNVTLSCEQNLNHDAMYWYRQDPGQGLRLIYYSQIVNDFQKGDIAEGYSVSREKKESFPLTVTSAQKNPTAFYLCATHPQRSNYGYTFGSGTRLTVV.

The genes are TRBV28 and TRBJ1-2; maybe TRBD1 (5 bases). The germline V gene has CDR1 MDHEN and CDR2 SYDVKM. The CDR3 is 14 residues long. Trimming pared 5 bases from V and 7 bases from J, leaving 17 bases between. CDR3 DNA: TGTGCCAGCAGTCCCGACTCAGGGCAGCGTGGCTACACCTTC. Translated: CASSPDSGQRGYTF.

The chain is built from TRBV5-1 and TRBJ1-5, with D unresolved. CDR3 length equals 14 residues. Germline loops: CDR1 SGHRS, CDR2 YFSETQ. V lost 0 bases and J 6 bases, leaving 10 bases between the germline ends. The CDR3 reads CASSLAGRGQPQHF. CDR3 coding DNA: TGCGCCAGCAGCTTGGCCGGTCGGGGTCAGCCCCAGCATTTT.

This chain connects TRBV4-3 to TRBJ2-6, with 8 bases lining up with TRBD1. The CDR3 runs 16 residues. Germline values: CDR1 LGHNA, CDR2 YSLEER. With V trimmed by 1 base and J by 9 bases, 8 bases remained unmatched. The CDR3 DNA reads as TGCGCCAGCAGCCAAGTTATGGGACAGGCTGTCAACGTCCTGACTTTC. Its protein is CASSQVMGQAVNVLTF.

V is TRBV6-5 and J is TRBJ2-2; D is possibly TRBD1 (5 bases). Trimming removed 6 bases at V and 0 bases at J, with 8 bases between. The CDR3 covers 14 residues. Germline lookup yields CDR1 MNHEY and CDR2 SVGAGI. The CDR3, as DNA: TGTGCCAGCAGCCGACAGCCGAACACCGGGGAGCTGTTTTTT. It translates to CASSRQPNTGELFF.

The chain joins TRBV6-5 to TRBJ1-2; D gene ambiguous. This CDR3 region has 16 residues. Deletions cut 0 bases from V and 4 bases from J, with 15 bases between. CDR1 and CDR2 (germline): MNHEY, SVGAGI. The CDR3 is CASSYSQADIPYGYTF. The CDR3 bases are TGTGCCAGCAGTTACTCACAAGCCGACATACCCTATGGCTACACCTTC.

The rearrangement joins TRBV11-3 to TRBJ1-2, with D uncertain. The CDR3 totals 16 residues. Between the trimmed V and J ends, which lost 0 bases and 4 bases, there was a span of 15 bases. CDR1 is SGHNT and CDR2 is YENEEA in the germline V gene. CDR3 DNA: TGTGCCAGCAGCTTAGATGGCACTAGGGAAGTCTATGGCTACACCTTC. It specifies CASSLDGTREVYGYTF.

The V and J genes are TRBV7-9 and TRBJ2-5, with 14 bases that match TRBD2. The CDR3 spans 17 residues. V lost 2 bases and J lost 2; bases outside the gene matches: 4. CDR1 is SEHNR and CDR2 is FQNEAQ in the germline V gene (reference sequence). CDR3 amino acids: CASSLQRLAGGQETQYF. CDR3 coding DNA: TGTGCCAGCAGCTTACAGAGACTAGCGGGGGGGCAAGAGACCCAGTACTTC.

The gene calls are TRBV18 and TRBJ1-1; 8 nucleotides line up with TRBD1. V trimming: 3 bases; J trimming: 8 bases; junction bases outside the gene matches: 2. The V gene's germline CDR1 is KGHSH and CDR2 LQKENI. The CDR3 is 12 amino acids. The CDR3 reads CASSPGQVEAFF. The DNA for the CDR3 is TGTGCCAGCTCACCGGGACAGGTAGAAGCTTTCTTT.

The chain has TRBV6-4 and TRBJ2-1, with 8 bases lining up with TRBD1. With 3 bases clipped from V and 4 bases from J, the junction kept 5 bases outside the gene matches. CDR1 and CDR2 (germline): MRHNA, SNTAGT. CDR3 length: 15 amino acids. CDR3 coding DNA: TGTGCCAGCAGTGAAGAGGGGACAGGATACAATGAGCAGTTCTTC. It yields the protein CASSEEGTGYNEQFF.

The CDR3, as DNA: TGTGCCAGTAGTGATAGAACGCGAAGAATGAACACTGAAGCTTTCTTT. Translation: CASSDRTRRMNTEAFF. The chain combines TRBV19 with TRBJ1-1; D remains unclear. Trimming pared 5 bases from V and 0 bases from J, leaving 16 bases between. From germline, CDR1 is LNHDA and CDR2 SQIVND (reference sequence). CDR3 length equals 16 residues.

The V call is TRBV30, the J call TRBJ2-3; 7 bases fit TRBD2. CDR3 size: 11 residues. Per germline, CDR1 GTSNPN and CDR2 SVGIG (reference sequence). With V trimmed by 5 bases and J by 4 bases, 0 bases remained unmatched. The CDR3 reads CAWGRADTQYF. The CDR3 DNA follows: TGTGCCTGGGGGAGGGCAGATACGCAGTATTTT.

J is TRBJ2-7 and V is TRBV2, with 9 nucleotides matching TRBD2. Per germline, CDR1 SNHLY and CDR2 FYNNEI. The CDR3 has 14 residues. V was clipped by 3 bases and J by 6 bases; unmatched bases: 6. The CDR3 spells CASSEGLAAGEQYF. The CDR3 coding sequence is TGTGCCAGCAGTGAGGGACTAGCCGCGGGCGAGCAGTACTTC.

The V call is TRBV30, the J call TRBJ2-2, with 9 bases aligning to TRBD1. V was clipped by 5 bases and J by 1 base; unmatched bases: 2. CDR3 length equals 14 residues. CDR1 and CDR2 (germline): GTSNPN, SVGIG (reference sequence). For the CDR3, the DNA is TGTGCCTGGCAGGGACAGGGGAACACCGGGGAGCTGTTTTTT. This encodes CAWQGQGNTGELFF.

The rearrangement links TRBV5-4 to TRBJ2-5; 7 positions match TRBD2. The CDR3 spans 15 residues. The V and J ends lost 5 bases and 2 bases, in that order; junction bases with no gene match: 9. Germline V gene sequence: CDR1 SGHNT, CDR2 YYREEE (reference sequence). CDR3 coding DNA: TGTGCCAGCAGACTGGGGGGGAGGCTACAAGAGACCCAGTACTTC. It codes for CASRLGGRLQETQYF.

The rearrangement uses TRBV9 and TRBJ1-1; 7 bases are a match to TRBD1. After removal of 4 bases from V and 4 bases from J, the junction contained 4 bases not matched to a gene. Germline V gene data show CDR1 as SGDLS and CDR2 as YYNGEE. CDR3 length: 13 residues. This chain's CDR3 is CASSSRTGTEAFF. The CDR3, as DNA: TGTGCCAGCAGCTCGAGGACAGGCACTGAAGCTTTCTTT.

The V and J genes are TRBV9 and TRBJ2-1; 8 nucleotides align to TRBD2. Losses at the gene ends were 2 bases for V and 3 bases for J; bases not matched to a gene: 7. Per germline, CDR1 SGDLS and CDR2 YYNGEE. This CDR3 has 16 residues. The CDR3 DNA follows: TGTGCCAGCAGCGTCGAGACTAGCGCTTACTACAATGAGCAGTTCTTC. It encodes CASSVETSAYYNEQFF.

The rearrangement uses TRBV2 and TRBJ1-1; D unclear. Looked up from germline, CDR1 is SNHLY and CDR2 is FYNNEI. Trimming cost V 4 bases and J 1 base, with 10 bases left between them. CDR3 size: 14 residues. This chain's CDR3 is CASSAIFGNTEAFF. CDR3 bases: TGTGCCAGCAGTGCCATTTTCGGGAACACTGAAGCTTTCTTT.